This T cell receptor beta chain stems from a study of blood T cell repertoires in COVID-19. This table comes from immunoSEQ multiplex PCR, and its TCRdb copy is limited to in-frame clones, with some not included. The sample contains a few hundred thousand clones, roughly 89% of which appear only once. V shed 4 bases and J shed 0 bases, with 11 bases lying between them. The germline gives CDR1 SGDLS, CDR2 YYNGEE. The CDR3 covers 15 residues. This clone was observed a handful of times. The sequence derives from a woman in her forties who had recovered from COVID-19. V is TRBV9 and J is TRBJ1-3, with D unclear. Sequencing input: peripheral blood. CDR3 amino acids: CASSPPGASGNTIYF. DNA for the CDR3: TGTGCCAGCAGCCCTCCAGGCGCCTCTGGAAACACCATATATTTT.